This TCR beta chain was captured in a study of blood T cell repertoires in COVID-19. Trimming cost V 6 bases and J 4 bases; bases outside gene matches: 6. The CDR3 spans 14 residues. Germline-derived CDR1 and CDR2 are SGHDT and YYEEEE. Only one count was recorded for this clone. For recovered donors of Cohort 3, there were two negative PCRs, clearance, or symptom resolution. In the source study's methods: The authors estimated nucleated cell counts from reference gene primer amplification. TCRdb's copy holds only in-frame clones and misses some; the assay was immunoSEQ multiplex PCR. That table furnishes V, J and clone size, whereas the DNA furnished D and trimming. The repertoire holds about 280,000 clones, with roughly nine tenths as singletons.

The TCR was taken from a woman aged 55 to 70 who had recovered from COVID-19. The chain links TRBV5-6 to TRBJ2-7; the match to TRBD2 covers 11 bases. The sequenced material came from PBMCs or T cells enriched from blood (not recorded which). CDR3 residues: CASTLTSGSYEQYF. In DNA form, the CDR3 reads TGTGCCAGCACCTTAACTAGCGGGAGTTACGAGCAGTACTTC.